These 32 T cell receptor beta chains were all obtained from the same sample, sequenced in a study of human T cells and chemical hapten exposure. TCRdb re-derived calls from the RACE reads in MiXCR, one entry per CDR3 protein. The sample lists 90,000 to 110,000 distinct CDR3 sequences, approximately 8.8% occurring once. Time point here: patch test 2, 6 weeks after DPC sensitization. Treatment reported: therapeutic diphenylcyclopropenone sensitization with weekly scalp DPC. The sequencing used whole blood, collected in connection with sensitization to the hapten diphenylcyclopropenone (DPC). Every receptor here comes from a woman in her forties with alopecia areata. Some clones in this sample may be carry-over from other donors' samples.

The rearrangement uses TRBV3-1 and TRBJ1-5, with D perhaps TRBD1 (6 bases). Trimming removed 0 bases from V and 0 bases from J, with 9 bases in between. This CDR3 comprises 16 residues. Germline values: CDR1 LGHDT, CDR2 YNNKEL (reference sequence). The CDR3, as DNA: TGTGCCAGCAGCCAAGATGGGGGGGCTAGCAATCAGCCCCAGCATTTT. Protein sequence: CASSQDGGASNQPQHF.

The V gene is TRBV20-1, the J gene TRBJ2-3; 8 bases are shared with TRBD2. This CDR3 is built from 14 residues. Unmatched junction bases numbered 6, after V lost 7 bases and J lost 0 bases. From germline, CDR1 is DFQATT and CDR2 SNEGSKA (reference sequence). CDR3 protein: CSVGGGSSTDTQYF. In DNA form, the CDR3 reads TGCAGTGTTGGCGGGGGGTCTAGCACAGATACGCAGTATTTT.

The chain joins TRBV4-1 to TRBJ2-4, with a weak D call TRBD1 (7 bases). Germline V gene lookup returns CDR1 MGHRA and CDR2 YSYEKL. This CDR3 spans 15 amino acids. V gave up 3 bases and J gave up 5 bases, with 14 bases separating them. Here the CDR3 DNA reads TGCGCCAGCAGCCAGGAGGGGGCCCTAGAAAACATTCAGTACTTC. It is translated as CASSQEGALENIQYF.

The rearrangement links TRBV3-1 to TRBJ1-3, with 7 bases fitting TRBD1. This CDR3 spans 16 amino acids. Germline V CDR1 and CDR2: LGHDT, YNNKEL (reference sequence). J gave up 2 bases and V 4 bases, and 8 bases lay outside the gene matches. The CDR3 loop is CASSPWGGGPGNTIYF. For the CDR3, the DNA is TGTGCCAGCAGCCCCTGGGGAGGGGGCCCTGGAAACACCATATATTTT.

This chain connects TRBV18 to TRBJ1-2, with no clear D. The V and J ends lost 0 bases and 10 bases respectively, with 12 bases between them. Germline V gene lookup returns CDR1 KGHSH and CDR2 LQKENI. The length of the CDR3 is 13 residues. The DNA of the CDR3 is TGTGCCAGCTCACCACCAGACGAAGACGTCTACACCTTC. Translating it yields CASSPPDEDVYTF. The full variable domain, its missing parts supplied by reference TRBV18 and TRBJ1-2, is NAGVMQNPRHLVRRRGQEARLRCSPMKGHSHVYWYRQLPEEGLKFMVYLQKENIIDESGMPKERFSAEFPKEGPSILRIQQVVRGDSAAYFCASSPPDEDVYTFGSGTRLTVV.

This sequence joins TRBV6-2 or TRBV6-3 and TRBJ1-5, with TRBD1 as a possible D gene (6 bases). Germline V gene lookup returns CDR1 MNHEY and CDR2 SVGEGT. CDR3 length equals 17 residues. V was shortened by 0 bases and J by 4 bases, with 16 bases between the two germline ends. The CDR3 here is CASSYSKIAGENQPQHF. CDR3 sequence (DNA): TGTGCCAGCAGTTACTCGAAAATAGCAGGGGAAAATCAGCCCCAGCATTTT.

There are a few counts of this clonotype. The CDR3 bases are TGTGCCAGCAGACCGGCGCAAGGGCTTGACTCTGGGGCCAACGTCCTGACTTTC. Encoded protein: CASRPAQGLDSGANVLTF. The chain joins TRBV7-6 to TRBJ2-6; no clear D. From germline, CDR1 is SGHVS and CDR2 FNYEAQ. The V end lost 6 bases, the J end lost 0 bases, and 18 bases lay between the germline ends. CDR3 length: 18 amino acids.

This clonotype turned up a few times. CDR3 sequence: CASSPTTVWEDIQYF. The CDR3 bases are TGCGCCAGCAGTCCGACGACCGTCTGGGAAGACATTCAGTACTTC. This rearrangement joins TRBV5-1 to TRBJ2-4; no reliable D call. Germline V CDR1 and CDR2: SGHRS, YFSETQ. The V gene lost 5 bases and the J gene lost 8 bases, with 20 bases spanning the gap. The CDR3 has 15 residues.

This clonotype showed up many times. V gene TRBV4-1 combines with J gene TRBJ2-4; D unclear. V lost 1 base and J lost 2, with 6 bases in between. This CDR3 has 14 amino acids. CDR1 and CDR2 (germline): MGHRA, YSYEKL. CDR3 protein: CASSQAGPKNIQYF. Written as DNA, the CDR3 is TGCGCCAGCAGCCAAGCTGGGCCCAAAAACATTCAGTACTTC.

In its sample, this clonotype was seen a few times. The gene calls are TRBV14 and TRBJ1-1; perhaps TRBD1 as D (6 bases). CDR1 SGHDN and CDR2 FVKESK come from the germline V gene. The CDR3 sequence is 13 residues long. Trimming stripped 6 bases from V and 0 bases from J, with 8 bases between. The CDR3: CASSGGLNTEAFF. The CDR3 DNA is TGTGCCAGCAGTGGGGGCTTGAACACTGAAGCTTTCTTT.

This clonotype was observed at least ten times. This sequence joins TRBV19 and TRBJ2-5; D is ambiguous. The germline CDR1 and CDR2 sequences are LNHDA and SQIVND (reference sequence). CDR3 size: 15 residues. Trimming cost V 9 bases and J 5 bases, with 22 bases left between them. The DNA for the CDR3 is TGTGCCAGCCGCCTACGGGCCTATGCCCGGGAGACCCAGTACTTC. It encodes CASRLRAYARETQYF.

This clonotype was detected many times. V gene TRBV6-5 combines with J gene TRBJ1-1, with no clear D. The CDR3 extends over 14 amino acids. The germline gives CDR1 MNHEY, CDR2 SVGAGI. V gave up 3 bases and J gave up 6 bases, with 14 bases separating them. The CDR3 bases are TGTGCCAGCAGTTATTCCACCGAGACGGCTGAAGCTTTCTTT. This encodes CASSYSTETAEAFF.

This clonotype has ten or more counts. This CDR3 reads CSATTGQDNYGYTF. The CDR3 DNA sequence: TGCAGTGCCACCACCGGACAGGATAACTATGGCTACACCTTC. J is TRBJ1-2 and V is TRBV20-1; 7 bases are a match to TRBD1. The CDR3 consists of 14 residues. Germline assignment: CDR1 DFQATT and CDR2 SNEGSKA (reference sequence). Trimming took 6 bases from V and 1 from J; bases not matched to a gene: 8.

This chain links TRBV9 with TRBJ2-1; TRBD2 agrees at 11 bases. This CDR3 is built from 14 residues. CDR1 is SGDLS and CDR2 is YYNGEE in the germline V gene. V was pared by 3 bases and J by 7 bases, with 3 bases of the junction left unmatched. In DNA, the CDR3 is TGTGCCAGCAGCGGGGGACTAGCGGCTAATGAGCAGTTCTTC. Translating gives CASSGGLAANEQFF.

This clonotype appeared a few times. The chain uses TRBV7-2 and TRBJ1-5; possibly TRBD1 for D (6 bases). V was cut by 5 bases and J by 2 bases, with 13 bases left in between. Germline lookup yields CDR1 SGHTA and CDR2 FQGNSA. The CDR3 has 15 amino acids. CDR3 DNA: TGTGCCAGCAGCATAGACAGGTTGGGCAATCAGCCCCAGCATTTT. It encodes CASSIDRLGNQPQHF.

The V call is TRBV3-1, the J call TRBJ2-3; D perhaps matches TRBD1 (6 bases). CDR3 length: 15 amino acids. The ends were cut back, 6 bases at V and 1 base at J, with 14 bases in the middle. Germline V gives CDR1 LGHDT, CDR2 YNNKEL (reference sequence). The CDR3 loop is CASSRSQGRTDTQYF. The CDR3 DNA follows: TGTGCCAGCAGTCGTTCACAGGGTCGCACAGATACGCAGTATTTT.

With respect to this clonotype: A much larger clone sits a single nucleotide away, making a read error possible. V usage is TRBV28 and J usage is TRBJ2-6; D unresolved. This CDR3 comprises 17 residues. The V gene's germline CDR1 is MDHEN and CDR2 SYDVKM. Trimming pared 3 bases from V and 1 base from J, leaving 13 bases between. This CDR3 reads CASSFHSFMSGANVLTF. The DNA for the CDR3 is TGTGCCAGCAGTTTCCACAGCTTTATGTCTGGGGCCAACGTCCTGACTTTC. Supplemented by reference TRBV28 and TRBJ2-6, the full variable domain reads DVKVTQSSRYLVKRTGEKVFLECVQDMDHENMFWYRQDPGLGLRLIYFSYDVKMKEKGDIPEGYSVSREKKERFSLILESASTNQTSMYLCASSFHSFMSGANVLTFGAGSRLTVL.

This clonotype was found many times. The chain combines TRBV24-1 with TRBJ2-3, with 8 positions matching TRBD1. The CDR3 covers 18 residues. CDR1 and CDR2 from the germline V gene are KGHDR and SFDVKD. Trimming at V came to 0 bases and at J to 1 base, leaving 8 bases not matched to a gene. The CDR3 nucleotides read TGTGCCACCAGTGATTTGGGGACAGGCGTACGGGGCACAGATACGCAGTATTTT. This sequence encodes CATSDLGTGVRGTDTQYF.

This clonotype was seen repeatedly, ten times or more. The chain employs TRBV7-9 and TRBJ1-4; D is undetermined. Trimming left V 6 bases short and J 4 bases short, with 15 bases between. This CDR3 has 15 amino acids. Germline assignment: CDR1 SEHNR and CDR2 FQNEAQ (reference sequence). In DNA, the CDR3 is TGTGCCAGCAGTCTTGGACGAACTAGTAATGAAAAACTGTTTTTT. Translation: CASSLGRTSNEKLFF.

This clonotype has a count of ten or more. V and J are TRBV12-3 or TRBV12-4 and TRBJ2-7, with TRBD1 identical over 9 bases. V dropped 6 bases and J dropped 4; count of bases not matched to a gene: 13. This CDR3 region has 16 residues. The CDR3 sequence is CASSPWGDRDPYEQYF. CDR3 nucleotides: TGTGCCAGCAGCCCCTGGGGGGACAGGGATCCGTACGAGCAGTACTTC.

V gene TRBV24-1 combines with J gene TRBJ2-1; either TRBD1 or TRBD2 may fit D (5 bases each). V was clipped by 2 bases and J by 4 bases, with 11 bases between them. There are 15 residues in the CDR3. Germline assignment: CDR1 KGHDR and CDR2 SFDVKD. CDR3 nucleotides: TGTGCCACCAGTGATTATGAGGGGCTTTACAATGAGCAGTTCTTC. This sequence encodes CATSDYEGLYNEQFF.

V gene TRBV29-1 combines with J gene TRBJ2-1; a weak D match, TRBD2 (5 bases). The CDR3 spans 10 residues. With 8 bases removed from V and 12 bases from J, the gap between germline ends came to 14 bases. Germline V gene lookup returns CDR1 SQVTM and CDR2 ANQGSEA. CDR3 DNA: TGCAGCTGGGGTAGTGAGGGGCAGTTCTTC. This gives the protein CSWGSEGQFF.

This clonotype appeared many times. Here the CDR3 DNA reads TGTGCCAGCTCTGGGGCCAACGTCCTGACTTTC. The encoded protein is CASSGANVLTF. This sequence joins TRBV7-9 and TRBJ2-6; D remains unclear. The CDR3 consists of 11 residues. Germline V lookup: CDR1 SEHNR, CDR2 FQNEAQ (reference sequence). Trimming removed 8 bases from V and 1 base from J, with 0 bases in between. The full variable domain, rest sourced from reference TRBV7-9 and TRBJ2-6, is DTGVSQNPRHKITKRGQNVTFRCDPISEHNRLYWYRQTLGQGPEFLTYFQNEAQLEKSRLLSDRFSAERPKGSFSTLEIQRTEQGDSAMYLCASSGANVLTFGAGSRLTVL.

The V call is TRBV4-1, the J call TRBJ2-5, with 9 bases lining up with TRBD1. The junction had 0 bases not matched to a gene; V was cut back by 1 base and J by 0 bases. CDR3 length: 15 residues. CDR1 MGHRA and CDR2 YSYEKL come from the germline V gene. In DNA, the CDR3 is TGCGCCAGCAGCCAAGGGGACAGGGACCAAGAGACCCAGTACTTC. Translation gives CASSQGDRDQETQYF.

The CDR3 DNA follows: TGCGCCAGCAGCCAAGCGACTAGCGGGGGGCTGGAGAACATTCAGTACTTC. It specifies CASSQATSGGLENIQYF. V gene TRBV4-3 combines with J gene TRBJ2-4, with 13 positions matching TRBD2. The CDR3 is 17 residues long. Germline V CDR1 and CDR2: LGHNA, YSLEER. J was trimmed by 7 bases and V by 1 base; bases with no gene match: 7.

This clonotype occurred many times. The chain carries TRBV7-8 and TRBJ2-1, with D perhaps matching TRBD1 (6 bases). V was shortened by 6 bases and J by 15 bases, with 18 bases between the two germline ends. Germline values: CDR1 SGHVS, CDR2 FQNEAQ. The CDR3 has 12 residues. The CDR3 coding sequence is TGTGCCAGCAGTTATTCGGGGCAGGGGCGGTTCTTC. This encodes CASSYSGQGRFF.

This clonotype was counted ten times or more. CDR3 residues: CASHGQGAYTGELFF. DNA for the CDR3: TGTGCCAGCCACGGACAGGGGGCTTACACCGGGGAGCTGTTTTTT. The chain has TRBV7-2 and TRBJ2-2; the match to TRBD1 covers 11 bases. Germline loops: CDR1 SGHTA, CDR2 FQGNSA. The length of the CDR3 is 15 residues. V shed 8 bases, J shed 3 bases, and the junction held 5 bases outside the gene matches.

V usage is TRBV11-2 and J usage is TRBJ2-2; no reliable D call. The CDR3 length is 14 residues. The V and J ends lost 4 bases and 0 bases respectively, with 6 bases between them. The germline V gene has CDR1 SGHAT and CDR2 FQNNGV. The CDR3, as DNA: TGTGCCAGCAGCTCCGGACCGAACACCGGGGAGCTGTTTTTT. This codes for CASSSGPNTGELFF.

This clonotype was counted many times. The chain joins TRBV7-9 to TRBJ2-7; D not resolved. The CDR3 consists of 13 residues. Trimming left V 2 bases short and J 3 bases short, with 8 bases between. The germline gives CDR1 SEHNR, CDR2 FQNEAQ (reference sequence). The CDR3 loop is CASSLSNNYEQYF. The CDR3 DNA sequence: TGTGCCAGCAGCTTATCCAACAACTACGAGCAGTACTTC.

This chain connects TRBV4-1 to TRBJ1-4; D gene uncertain. Trimming removed 0 bases at V and 2 bases at J, with 7 bases between. The V gene's germline CDR1 is MGHRA and CDR2 YSYEKL. The CDR3 length is 15 residues. Here the CDR3 reads CASSQEGQTNEKLFF. For the CDR3, the DNA is TGCGCCAGCAGCCAAGAAGGGCAGACTAATGAAAAACTGTTTTTT.

Details on this clonotype: The limits of the CDR3 on the DNA are not certain, so only TCRdb's listed CDR3 is given. The rearrangement joins TRBV28 to TRBJ2-2; the table's D call, TRBD1, has no DNA check behind it. The V gene's germline CDR1 is MDHEN and CDR2 SYDVKM. The CDR3 numbers 19 amino acids, ends counted. The CDR3 sequence: CASSFRAGAGSFPGELFFF.

The chain carries TRBV7-3 and TRBJ2-2; D may be TRBD1 or TRBD2 (7 bases each). The V end lost 5 bases, the J end lost 4 bases, and 14 bases lay between the germline ends. The CDR3 runs to 15 residues. CDR1 is SGHTA and CDR2 is FQGTGA in the germline V gene. This CDR3 reads CASSQRDSLTGELFF. CDR3 bases: TGTGCCAGCAGCCAGCGGGACAGCCTCACCGGGGAGCTGTTTTTT. Combining the CDR3 with reference TRBV7-3 and TRBJ2-2 gives the whole variable domain GAGVSQTPSNKVTEKGKYVELRCDPISGHTALYWYRQSLGQGPEFLIYFQGTGAADDSGLPNDRFFAVRPEGSVSTLKIQRTERGDSAVYLCASSQRDSLTGELFFGEGSRLTVL.